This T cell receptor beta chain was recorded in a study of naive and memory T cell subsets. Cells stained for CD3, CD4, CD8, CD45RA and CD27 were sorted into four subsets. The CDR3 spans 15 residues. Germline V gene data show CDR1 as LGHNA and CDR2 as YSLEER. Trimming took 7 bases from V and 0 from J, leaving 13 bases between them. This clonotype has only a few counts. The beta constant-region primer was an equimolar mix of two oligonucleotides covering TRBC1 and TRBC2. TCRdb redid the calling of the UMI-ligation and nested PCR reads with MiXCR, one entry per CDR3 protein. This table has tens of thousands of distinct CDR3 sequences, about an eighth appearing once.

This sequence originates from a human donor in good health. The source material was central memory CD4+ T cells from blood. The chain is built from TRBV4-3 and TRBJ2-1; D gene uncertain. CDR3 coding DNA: TGCGCCAGCACCCCACAGAGGAGCTCCTACAATGAGCAGTTCTTC. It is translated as CASTPQRSSYNEQFF.